The T cell receptor (beta chain) described here comes from a study of blood T cell repertoires in COVID-19 (dated by TCRdb to the early 2020s). With regard to the full study: Samples from collaborators originated in the United States, Italy and Spain and spanned both the acute and convalescent phases of COVID-19. HLA class I and class II types, where available, came from metadata supplied by the sample provider rather than from assay-based typing. The sample metadata nearly always contained a de-identified subject ID, COVID-19 status, age in years and sex. The samples were drawn from two sources: the first 160 participants of the ongoing ImmuneRACE study, and 950 to 1,500 subjects contributed by 6 global collaborators. Deeply sampled blood TCRbeta repertoires from subjects exposed to, actively infected with, or recovered from COVID-19 were included in the dataset. A freely available public database, intended as a resource for researchers studying the immune response to SARS-CoV-2, is where the repertoires were released. The material from the prospective study consisted of cDNA or gDNA derived from T cells, B-cell-depleted T cells, or PBMCs.

Overall study results and their limits: The amount of clinical and demographic metadata varied by source and participant and was provided uncurated.

Trimming accounts for 6 bases at V and 8 bases at J, while the number of junction bases matched to no gene is 5. From its cysteine to its phenylalanine, the CDR3 spans 13 amino acids. Of all the DNA, just the CDR3 is kept, 39 bases in frame from base 1. CDR1 and CDR2 are read off the germline V gene as MNHEY and SVGAGI. This clone showed up just once. Its antigen is currently not known. No qualities accompany the bases; no much larger clone lies one base away. Enrolling through a virtual design, the prospective study's participants ranged in age from roughly 18 to 89 years and lived across about two dozen United States geographic areas. Cohort assignment in the prospective study relied on participant-reported clinical history from a screening survey and a study questionnaire. Exposed participants were defined as having been in contact with someone with a PCR-confirmed or clinician-diagnosed COVID-19 case within 2 weeks of study entry. In the prospective study, whole blood, serum and a nasopharyngeal or oropharyngeal swab were collected from each participant by mobile phlebotomists. Additional blood draws and questionnaires over an approximately two-month period could optionally be provided by prospective study participants. Before DNA extraction, prospective study blood samples were shipped either frozen or at room temperature.

TCRbeta CDR3 regions were amplified from genomic DNA using the immunoSEQ Assay, a bias-controlled multiplex PCR. The published analysis was carried out like this. Nucleated cell counts per sample were estimated from amplification of reference gene primers within the assay. Sequence reads were collapsed and filtered to measure the absolute abundance of every unique TCRbeta CDR3 rearrangement. For each sample, productive Simpson clonality was calculated by taking the square root of Simpson's diversity index across productive rearrangements. Drawn from immuneACCESS, this table holds only the in-frame rearrangements with V and J called that TCRdb kept. Clones are partly lost; checked studies trace under half to an unresolved V gene and leave the rest unexplained. The V and J calls and clone size were taken over from that table, and D and trimming were inferred from the DNA. In this sample the table shows roughly 150,000 clones, approximately 80% of which occur a single time. Clones ranked in the top ten supply roughly 5% of the sample.

The chain is encoded by TRBV6-5 joined to TRBJ2-1; TRBD2 lines up with 9 middle nucleotides. The sequence was obtained from a man between 65 and 85 years old who had been exposed to COVID-19. The sample comprised PBMCs or T cells enriched from blood (not recorded which). The CDR3 in this case is CASSGGGADEQFF. The bases read TGTGCCAGCAGCGGCGGGGGGGCCGATGAGCAGTTCTTC.